This T cell receptor (beta chain) is from a study of tumor and adjacent non-tumor tissue in lung cancer. Study in general: Stage I to III disease affected roughly 10 men and roughly 5 women aged roughly 31 to 85.

Regarding the study as a whole: Shorter survival was associated with higher TCR diversity in tumors. Tumor tissue had significantly higher TCR diversity than normal lung.

A note on this clonotype: Its antigen is as yet unknown.

The library came from three nested PCR rounds adapted from ARM-PCR protocols. One entry per CDR3 protein, called by TCRdb with MiXCR from the multiplex PCR reads. The table records around 210,000 distinct CDR3 sequences, 70% to 75% of them present only once. The template was RNA from unsorted bulk tissue. There are 14 residues in the CDR3. In germline, CDR1 is MNHEY, CDR2 SVGEGT. The ends were cut back, 0 bases at V and 5 bases at J, with 10 bases in the middle. This sequence was found in a man aged 60 to 75 with non-small cell lung cancer. The sequencing sample was made of lung tumor tissue. V is TRBV6-2 or TRBV6-3 and J is TRBJ1-2; no definite D call. The CDR3 spells CASSYSVRPYGYTF. CDR3 DNA: TGTGCCAGCAGTTACTCGGTCCGGCCTTATGGCTACACCTTC.